This is a list of T cell receptor beta chains from one sample in a study of human versus mouse CDR3 diversity and MHC coevolution. Data came from immunoSEQ multiplex PCR; TCRdb stores just in-frame clones and leaves some out. The data contain tens of thousands of clones, around 94% of them singletons. The source material was naive CD4+ T cells from blood. These receptors were collected from a person in their sixties or seventies in good health. Both conserved end residues are part of each CDR3. Fields, in order: V gene, D gene, J gene, clone size, CDR3 DNA, CDR3 protein. The D gene is left open where the match is weak. Clone size, where shown, is once, few, many, or a class for clones that have expanded.

>TRBV6-5|NA|TRBJ2-1|NA
TGTGCCACCCTAAATGGGAGAAATGAGCAGTTCTTC
CATLNGRNEQFF
>TRBV10-3|TRBD2|TRBJ2-1|NA
TGTGCCATCAGTCTGAGGCTCGCGGGAGTCAATGAGCAGTTCTTC
CAISLRLAGVNEQFF
>TRBV12-5|TRBD2|TRBJ2-1|once
TGTGCTAGTGGCCTCGGACTAGCGGGATTGGATGAGCAGTTCTTC
CASGLGLAGLDEQFF
>TRBV25-1|NA|TRBJ2-3|NA
TGTGCCAGCAGTGAATACGTCGGGGGGCCGGAAGATACGCAGTATTTT
CASSEYVGGPEDTQYF
>TRBV7-2|TRBD1|TRBJ2-3|NA
TGTGCCAGCAGTCCCCGGGACAGGGGGTATACGCAGTATTTT
CASSPRDRGYTQYF
>TRBV11-3|TRBD2|TRBJ2-2|NA
TGTGCCAGCAGCCCCGGGACTAGCTCAGGCACCGGGGAGCTGTTTTTT
CASSPGTSSGTGELFF
>TRBV21-1|NA|TRBJ1-5|few
TGTGCCAGCAGCAAAGCCCGGGACAGGGGGCGTGGGGGGGTGCAATGGGGCAATCAGCCCCAGCATTTT
CASSKARDRGRGGVQWGNQPQHF
>TRBV5-1|TRBD1|TRBJ1-1|NA
TGCGCCAGCAGATCTGGACAGGCATCGAACACTGAAGCTTTCTTT
CASRSGQASNTEAFF
>TRBV28|TRBD1|TRBJ1-5|NA
TGTGCCAGCAGCTCACCGGGACAGGCTGTCGGTCAGCCCCAGCATTTT
CASSSPGQAVGQPQHF
>TRBV5-1|TRBD2|TRBJ2-7|NA
TGCGCCAGCAGCCTGGGACTAGCGGGAAGGAGTTACGAGCAGTACTTC
CASSLGLAGRSYEQYF
>TRBV5-1|TRBD2|TRBJ2-2|NA
TGCGCCAGCAGCTTGGCCTTCGAGACTAGCGGGACCGGGGAGCTGTTTTTT
CASSLAFETSGTGELFF
>TRBV5-1|NA|TRBJ2-7|NA
TGCGCCAGCAGCTTGGCCCCATACGAGCAGTACTTC
CASSLAPYEQYF
>TRBV6-6|TRBD1|TRBJ1-1|once
TGTGCCAGCAGTTTGGGACAGGTGACTGAAGCTTTCTTT
CASSLGQVTEAFF
>TRBV27|TRBD1|TRBJ1-1|NA
TGTGCCAGCAGTTTATCGTCGCTCGGGACAGGGTATGAAGCTTTCTTT
CASSLSSLGTGYEAFF
>TRBV6-5|TRBD2|TRBJ2-7|NA
TGTGCCAGCAGCGGAACTAGCGGGAGTTCCTACGAGCAGTACTTC
CASSGTSGSSYEQYF